This TCR beta chain came from a study of blood T cell repertoires in COVID-19. V was trimmed by 5 bases and J by 9 bases, leaving 17 bases between them. The CDR3 sequence is 14 residues long. CDR1 is SGHAT and CDR2 is FQNNGV in the germline V gene. The protocol was immunoSEQ multiplex PCR, while the TCRdb copy is restricted to in-frame clones and leaves out a portion. In the table there are under 250,000 clones, 65% to 85% of which are singletons. What was sequenced was peripheral blood. V usage is TRBV11-2 and J usage is TRBJ2-1; D might be TRBD2 (6 bases). The sequence was obtained from a man aged 50 or older with active or convalescent COVID-19. The CDR3: CASSPHAEGAEQFF. CDR3 bases: TGTGCCAGCAGCCCCCACGCGGAGGGTGCTGAGCAGTTCTTC.